This T cell receptor beta chain appears in the sequencing data of a study of vaccination effects on CD4 cells after COVID-19. About the study: Each well held 2 million to 2.5 million PBMC cultured with around 9.7 ug/ml peptides and roughly 10 IU/ml IL-2.

This CDR3 is built from 14 residues. V lost 6 bases and J 0 bases, leaving 9 bases between the germline ends. Germline values: CDR1 MNHEY, CDR2 SVGAGI. The protocol was immunoSEQ multiplex PCR, while the TCRdb copy is restricted to in-frame clones and leaves out a portion. The repertoire holds roughly 29,000 clones, with 60% to 80% as singletons. On this clone: The target antigen is unknown.

When about ten days of culture had elapsed, CD4+ T cells were isolated. Study results and limitations: Long after vaccination, the clones induced by infection and by vaccine shrank markedly in size.

The sample here was CD4+ T cells from PBMCs cultured without peptide, taken before COVID-19 vaccination. This sequence was found in a human donor who received a COVID-19 vaccine. The V call is TRBV6-5, the J call TRBJ2-1; D possibly uses TRBD1 or TRBD2 (5 bases each). In DNA, the CDR3 is TGTGCCAGCAGGGGGGACGGCTCCTACAATGAGCAGTTCTTC. Amino acid sequence: CASRGDGSYNEQFF.